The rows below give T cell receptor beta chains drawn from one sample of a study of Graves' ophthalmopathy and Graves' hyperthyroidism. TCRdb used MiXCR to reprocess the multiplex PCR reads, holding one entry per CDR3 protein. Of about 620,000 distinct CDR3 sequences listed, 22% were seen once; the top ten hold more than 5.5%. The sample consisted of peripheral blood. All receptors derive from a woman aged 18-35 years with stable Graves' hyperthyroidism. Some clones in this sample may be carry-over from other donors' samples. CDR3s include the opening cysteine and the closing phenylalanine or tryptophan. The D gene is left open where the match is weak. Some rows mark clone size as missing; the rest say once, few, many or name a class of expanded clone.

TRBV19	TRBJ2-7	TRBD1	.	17	CASSMAQGQGPSYEQYF	TGTGCCAGTAGTATGGCCCAGGGACAGGGGCCATCCTACGAGCAGTACTTC
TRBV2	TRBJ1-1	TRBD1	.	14	CASTSRDRGRKAFF	TGTGCCAGCACGTCCCGGGACAGGGGGCGCAAGGCTTTCTTT
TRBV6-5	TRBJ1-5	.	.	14	CASSYSGWNQPQHF	TGTGCCAGCAGTTACTCGGGTTGGAATCAGCCCCAGCATTTT
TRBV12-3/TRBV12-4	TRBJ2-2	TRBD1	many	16	CASSINRGPATGELFF	TGTGCCAGCAGTATAAACAGGGGACCCGCCACCGGGGAGCTGTTTTTT
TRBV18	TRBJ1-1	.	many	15	CASSPYRVDVTEAFF	TGTGCCAGCTCACCATACAGGGTTGATGTCACTGAAGCTTTCTTT
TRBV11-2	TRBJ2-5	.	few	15	CASSPGIARAETQYF	TGTGCCAGCAGCCCCGGGATAGCGCGCGCAGAGACCCAGTACTTC
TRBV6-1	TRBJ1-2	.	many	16	CASRTDRWGGGYGYTF	TGTGCCAGCAGGACAGACAGGTGGGGTGGTGGCTATGGCTACACCTTC
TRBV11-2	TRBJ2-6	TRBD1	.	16	CASSHFPGQRANVLTF	TGTGCCAGCAGCCATTTTCCGGGACAGCGGGCCAACGTCCTGACTTTC
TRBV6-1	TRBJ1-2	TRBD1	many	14	CASSRDRWNYGYTF	TGTGCCAGCAGTCGGGACAGGTGGAACTATGGCTACACCTTC
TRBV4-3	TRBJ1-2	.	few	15	CASSQAPVPSDGYTF	TGCGCCAGCAGCCAAGCTCCGGTCCCTAGCGATGGCTACACCTTC
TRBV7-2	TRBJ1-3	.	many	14	CASSLDRAGNTIYF	TGTGCCAGCAGCTTAGACAGGGCTGGAAACACCATATATTTT
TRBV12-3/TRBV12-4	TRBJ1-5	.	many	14	CASSFGGGLQPQHF	TGTGCCAGCAGTTTCGGGGGTGGGTTACAGCCCCAGCATTTT
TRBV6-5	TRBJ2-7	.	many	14	CASSYKSPPYEQYF	TGTGCCAGCAGTTACAAGAGTCCTCCCTACGAGCAGTACTTC
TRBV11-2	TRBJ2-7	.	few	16	CASSLSPGSGAYEQYF	TGTGCCAGCAGCTTAAGTCCCGGGTCAGGGGCCTACGAGCAGTACTTC
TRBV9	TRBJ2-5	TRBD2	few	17	CASTLSPGAGVSETQYF	TGTGCCAGCACCCTATCCCCCGGGGCGGGGGTTTCTGAGACCCAGTACTTC
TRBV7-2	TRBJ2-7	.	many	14	CASSLASQGYEQYF	TGTGCCAGCAGCTTAGCTTCCCAGGGTTACGAGCAGTACTTC
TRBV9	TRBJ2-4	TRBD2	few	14	CASSVGTSPNIQYF	TGTGCCAGCAGCGTAGGGACTAGTCCTAACATTCAGTACTTC
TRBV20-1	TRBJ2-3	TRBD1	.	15	CSATKTGVFTDTQYF	TGCAGTGCTACGAAGACAGGGGTGTTCACAGATACGCAGTATTTT
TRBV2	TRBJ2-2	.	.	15	CASPGRGSNTGELFF	TGTGCCAGCCCGGGCAGGGGATCCAACACCGGGGAGCTGTTTTTT
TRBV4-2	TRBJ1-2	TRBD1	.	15	CASRTLGTGNYGYTF	TGTGCCAGCAGGACCCTCGGGACAGGGAACTATGGCTACACCTTC
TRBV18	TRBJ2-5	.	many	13	CASSPNAWETQYF	TGTGCCAGCTCACCGAACGCTTGGGAGACCCAGTACTTC
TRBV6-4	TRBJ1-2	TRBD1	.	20	CASARAGRTDRATNNYGYTF	TGTGCCAGCGCCAGGGCAGGACGAACCGACAGGGCAACTAATAACTATGGCTACACCTTC
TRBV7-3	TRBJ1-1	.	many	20	CASRNTKERSLRGLNTEAFF	TGTGCCAGCAGAAACACTAAAGAGAGGAGCCTAAGGGGGTTGAACACTGAAGCTTTCTTT
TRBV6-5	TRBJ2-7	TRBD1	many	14	CASSRDRGAYEQYF	TGTGCCAGCAGTAGGGACAGGGGGGCCTACGAGCAGTACTTC
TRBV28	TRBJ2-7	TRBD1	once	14	CASTLGGGLSEQYF	TGTGCCAGCACCTTAGGGGGCGGGCTGAGCGAGCAGTACTTC
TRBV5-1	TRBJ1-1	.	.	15	CASSRREGTGTEAFF	TGCGCCAGCAGCCGCCGGGAGGGAACTGGCACTGAAGCTTTCTTT
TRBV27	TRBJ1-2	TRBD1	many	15	CASSLRTGLVYGYTF	TGTGCCAGCAGTCTGCGGACAGGACTGGTCTATGGCTACACCTTC
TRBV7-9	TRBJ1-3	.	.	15	CASSSKGGPGNTIYF	TGTGCCAGCAGCTCCAAAGGGGGTCCGGGAAACACCATATATTTT
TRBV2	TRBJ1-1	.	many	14	CASKNRVKNTEAFF	TGTGCCAGCAAGAACCGAGTGAAGAACACTGAAGCTTTCTTT
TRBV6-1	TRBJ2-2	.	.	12	CASIQDSGELFF	TGTGCCAGCATCCAGGATTCCGGGGAGCTGTTTTTT
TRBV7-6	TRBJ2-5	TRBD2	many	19	CASSLVSRTSGGAAETQYF	TGTGCCAGCAGCTTAGTTTCCCGGACTAGCGGGGGGGCGGCAGAGACCCAGTACTTC
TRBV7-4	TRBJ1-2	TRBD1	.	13	CASKRGRDYGYTF	TGTGCCAGCAAGAGGGGGCGCGACTATGGCTACACCTTC
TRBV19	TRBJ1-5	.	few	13	CASSIGANPPQHF	TGTGCCAGTAGTATAGGGGCAAACCCGCCCCAGCATTTT
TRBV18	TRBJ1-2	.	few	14	CASSPTPSVYGYTF	TGTGCCAGCTCACCAACCCCGTCCGTGTATGGCTACACCTTC
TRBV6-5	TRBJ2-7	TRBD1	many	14	CASTGRGQNYEQYF	TGTGCCAGCACCGGCCGGGGACAGAACTACGAGCAGTACTTC
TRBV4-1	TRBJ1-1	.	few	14	CASSRQQGNTEAFF	TGCGCCAGCAGCCGACAACAGGGGAACACTGAAGCTTTCTTT